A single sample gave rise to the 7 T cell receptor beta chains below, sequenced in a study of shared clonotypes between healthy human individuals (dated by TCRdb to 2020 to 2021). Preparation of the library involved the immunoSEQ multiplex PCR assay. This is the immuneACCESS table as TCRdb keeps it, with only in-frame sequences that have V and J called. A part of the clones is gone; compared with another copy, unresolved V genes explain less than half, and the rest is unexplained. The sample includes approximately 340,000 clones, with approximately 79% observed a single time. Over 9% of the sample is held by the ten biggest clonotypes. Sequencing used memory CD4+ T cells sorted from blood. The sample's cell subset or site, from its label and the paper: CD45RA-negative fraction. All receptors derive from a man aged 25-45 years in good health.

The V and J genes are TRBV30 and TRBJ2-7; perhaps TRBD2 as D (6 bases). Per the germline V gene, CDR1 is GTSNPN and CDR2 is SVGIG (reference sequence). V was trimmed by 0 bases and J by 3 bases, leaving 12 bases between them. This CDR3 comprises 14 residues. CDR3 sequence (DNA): TGTGCCTGGAGTGTACAAGGCGGGAACTACGAGCAGTACTTC. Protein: CAWSVQGGNYEQYF.

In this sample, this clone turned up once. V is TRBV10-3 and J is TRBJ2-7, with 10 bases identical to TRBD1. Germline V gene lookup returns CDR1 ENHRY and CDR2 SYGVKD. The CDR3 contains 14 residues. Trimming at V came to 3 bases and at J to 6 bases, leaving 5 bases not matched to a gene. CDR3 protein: CAISETGQGTEQYF. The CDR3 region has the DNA TGTGCCATCAGTGAAACGGGACAGGGGACCGAGCAGTACTTC.

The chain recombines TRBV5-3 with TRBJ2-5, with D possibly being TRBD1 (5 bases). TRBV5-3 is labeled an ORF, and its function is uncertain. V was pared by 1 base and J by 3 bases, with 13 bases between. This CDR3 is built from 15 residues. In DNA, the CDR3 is TGTGCCAGAAGCTTGCAGAGACAGAAAAAAGAGACCCAGTACTTC. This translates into CARSLQRQKKETQYF.

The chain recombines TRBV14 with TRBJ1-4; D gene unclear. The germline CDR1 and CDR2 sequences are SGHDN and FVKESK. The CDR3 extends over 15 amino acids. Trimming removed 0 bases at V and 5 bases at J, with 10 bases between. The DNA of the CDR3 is TGTGCCAGCAGCCAAGATCAGGCTGGAAATGAAAAACTGTTTTTT. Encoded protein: CASSQDQAGNEKLFF.

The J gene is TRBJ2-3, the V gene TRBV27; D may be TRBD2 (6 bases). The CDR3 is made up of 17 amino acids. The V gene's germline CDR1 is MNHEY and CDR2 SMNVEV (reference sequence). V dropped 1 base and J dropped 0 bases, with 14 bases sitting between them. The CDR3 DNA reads TGTGCCAGCAGTTTATGGGGACTCCGTTCTAGCACAGATACGCAGTATTTT. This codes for CASSLWGLRSSTDTQYF.

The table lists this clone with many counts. The CDR3 coding sequence is TGTGCCAGCAGTGAAGAGTTCGTGGTCTATGGCTACACCTTC. Encoded protein: CASSEEFVVYGYTF. V and J are TRBV6-1 and TRBJ1-2; D unclear. Trimming took 1 base from V and 4 from J, leaving 10 bases between them. The germline CDR1 and CDR2 sequences are MNHNS and SASEGT. CDR3 length equals 14 residues.

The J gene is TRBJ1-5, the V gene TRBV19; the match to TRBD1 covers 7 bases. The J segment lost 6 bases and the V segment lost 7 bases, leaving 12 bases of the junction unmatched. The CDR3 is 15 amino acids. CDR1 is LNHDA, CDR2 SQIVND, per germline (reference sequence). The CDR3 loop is CASTEGGRGIQPQHF. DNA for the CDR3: TGTGCCAGTACCGAAGGGGGCCGGGGCATTCAGCCCCAGCATTTT.